Below, 9 T cell receptor beta chains from the same sample are listed, as sequenced in a study of shared clonotypes between healthy human individuals. Using immunoSEQ multiplex PCR, the repertoire was profiled, and TCRdb retains in-frame clones only, with some absent. The data contain 1 million to 1.2 million clones, approximately 80% of them singletons. Material: memory CD4+ T cells from PBMCs. Subset denoted: CD45RA-negative fraction. The receptors here all came from a young man in good health. Some clones in this sample may be carry-over from other donors' samples.

The rearrangement joins TRBV29-1 to TRBJ1-6, with a tentative D call TRBD1 (6 bases). The CDR3 consists of 13 residues. CDR1 and CDR2 from the germline V gene are SQVTM and ANQGSEA. With 6 bases removed from V and 9 bases from J, the gap between germline ends came to 15 bases. CDR3 residues: CSVRQEGGSPLHF. The DNA for the CDR3 is TGCAGCGTCCGACAGGAGGGGGGTTCACCCCTCCACTTT.

V and J are TRBV29-1 and TRBJ2-1; D unresolved. V lost 7 bases and J 6 bases, leaving 13 bases between the germline ends. The CDR3 is 12 amino acids. CDR1 is SQVTM and CDR2 is ANQGSEA in the germline V gene. The CDR3 nucleotides are TGCAGCGACTGTTGTCCGGGCAATGAGCAGTTCTTC. Amino acids: CSDCCPGNEQFF.

This chain links TRBV19 with TRBJ2-7; possible D gene TRBD1, 6 bases. The CDR3 extends over 14 amino acids. The V end lost 3 bases, the J end lost 4 bases, and 13 bases lay between the germline ends. Germline assignment: CDR1 LNHDA and CDR2 SQIVND (reference sequence). The CDR3 region is CASSMQGIKYEQYF. The CDR3 DNA reads as TGTGCCAGTAGTATGCAGGGGATAAAGTACGAGCAGTACTTC. The whole variable domain, remainder taken from reference TRBV19 and TRBJ2-7, is DGGITQSPKYLFRKEGQNVTLSCEQNLNHDAMYWYRQDPGQGLRLIYYSQIVNDFQKGDIAEGYSVSREKKESFPLTVTSAQKNPTAFYLCASSMQGIKYEQYFGPGTRLTVT.

The V gene is TRBV27, the J gene TRBJ1-5; 8 bases agree with TRBD1. The CDR3 length is 15 residues. Germline CDR1 is MNHEY and CDR2 is SMNVEV (reference sequence). V lost 6 bases to trimming and J lost 2 bases; unmatched junction nucleotides: 6. The CDR3 loop reads CASSPRGQRNQPQHF. In DNA form, the CDR3 reads TGTGCCAGCAGCCCCAGGGGGCAACGCAATCAGCCCCAGCATTTT.

The chain has TRBV29-1 and TRBJ2-7, with D perhaps given as TRBD1 or TRBD2 (5 bases each). V was pared by 3 bases and J by 0 bases, with 12 bases between. Germline V gene data show CDR1 as SQVTM and CDR2 as ANQGSEA. This CDR3 has 14 residues. The CDR3: CSVEPGTSSYEQYF. The CDR3 DNA reads as TGCAGCGTTGAGCCCGGGACCAGCTCCTACGAGCAGTACTTC.

Details on this clone: This same CDR3 is encoded by further DNA sequences in the sample. This chain uses TRBV28 with TRBJ1-5; D is perhaps TRBD1 (6 bases). Deletions cut 7 bases from V and 4 bases from J, with 11 bases between. The germline V gene has CDR1 MDHEN and CDR2 SYDVKM. The CDR3 has 13 residues. As DNA, the CDR3 is TGTGCCAGCAACCGGGGGCCTAATCAGCCCCAGCATTTT. Translation gives CASNRGPNQPQHF.

The chain recombines TRBV27 with TRBJ2-5, with TRBD2 as a possible D gene (6 bases). From germline, CDR1 is MNHEY and CDR2 SMNVEV (reference sequence). V shed 8 bases and J shed 1 base, with 20 bases lying between them. The CDR3 runs 16 residues. The CDR3 bases are TGTGCCAGCCGACCCGGTGGAGGGAGGTCCCAAGAGACCCAGTACTTC. This translates into CASRPGGGRSQETQYF.

Of note for this clone: A far larger clone lies a single base away; this is likely a read error. The rearrangement uses TRBV27 and TRBJ2-5, with 7 bases aligning to TRBD1. The CDR3 has 12 residues. Germline assignment: CDR1 MNHEY and CDR2 SMNVEV (reference sequence). CDR3 nucleotide sequence: TGTGTCAGCGGTGACAGGGTAGAGACCCAGTACTTC. The encoded protein is CVSGDRVETQYF.

This chain links TRBV6-6 with TRBJ2-1; D is possibly TRBD2 (6 bases). Trimming removed 5 bases from V and 7 bases from J, with 18 bases in between. The germline CDR1 and CDR2 sequences are MNHNY and SVGAGI (reference sequence). The CDR3 runs to 15 residues. CDR3 in DNA: TGTGCCAGCAGTGCGGACTACTCCCCCCGGAATGAGCAGTTCTTC. This gives the protein CASSADYSPRNEQFF.